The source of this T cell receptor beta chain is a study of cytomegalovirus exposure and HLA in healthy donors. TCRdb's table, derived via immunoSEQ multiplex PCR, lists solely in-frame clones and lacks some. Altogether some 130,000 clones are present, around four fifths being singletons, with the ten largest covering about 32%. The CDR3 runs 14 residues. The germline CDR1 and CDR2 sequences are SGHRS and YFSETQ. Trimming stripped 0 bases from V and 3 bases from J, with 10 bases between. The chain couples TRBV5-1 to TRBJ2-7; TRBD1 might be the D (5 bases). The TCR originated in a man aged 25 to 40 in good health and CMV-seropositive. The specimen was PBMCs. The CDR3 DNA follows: TGCGCCAGCAGCTTGGTGACAGTCAGCTACGAGCAGTACTTC. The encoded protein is CASSLVTVSYEQYF.